One sample yielded the 11 T cell receptor beta chains listed below, sequenced in a study of blood T cells in healthy people across ages. With a J-beta primer mix and a sample-barcoded 5' primer, a second PCR ran about 7 to 11 cycles. TCRdb passed the 5' RACE reads through MiXCR, listing each CDR3 protein once. Among 600,000 to 1,000,000 distinct CDR3 sequences listed, roughly 25% were seen once. These records were also assigned to another study, of T cells of mothers and their children.

Sequencing was performed on blood. All receptors come from a boy younger than 18 in good health.

Points on this clonotype: One junction end does not reproduce the germline sequence, and a read error may be involved. The chain recombines TRBV28 with TRBJ2-3; TRBD1 matches 8 bases. CDR3 length equals 16 residues. CDR1 and CDR2 from the germline V gene are MDHEN and SYDVKM. CDR3 DNA: TGTGCCAGCAGTTCGCCGGGACAGGCCAGCACAGATACGCAGTGTTTT. The encoded protein is CASSSPGQASTDTQCF.

The CDR3 nucleotides read TGTGCCAGCAGCTGGATACTAGCGGATTTCACAGATACGCAGTATTTT. Protein: CASSWILADFTDTQYF. The chain uses TRBV7-9 and TRBJ2-3; 8 positions match TRBD2. The V segment lost 4 bases and the J segment 2 bases; nucleotides outside the gene matches: 8. This CDR3 has 16 amino acids. The V gene's germline CDR1 is SEHNR and CDR2 FQNEAQ (reference sequence).

The rearrangement uses TRBV4-2 and TRBJ2-7, with TRBD2 identical over 15 bases. Germline-derived CDR1 and CDR2 are LGHNA and YNFKEQ. The CDR3 spans 19 residues. Trimming at V came to 4 bases and at J to 3 bases, leaving 13 bases not matched to a gene. The CDR3 spells CASSLPRTSGRAGFYEQYF. CDR3 nucleotides: TGTGCCAGCAGCCTCCCCCGGACTAGCGGGAGGGCCGGGTTCTACGAGCAGTACTTC.

The table lists this clonotype with a few counts. The V call is TRBV4-3, the J call TRBJ2-1; tentatively, D is TRBD1 (5 bases). Germline lookup yields CDR1 LGHNA and CDR2 YSLEER. This CDR3 spans 16 amino acids. The V end was cut by 1 base, the J end by 2 bases, with 12 bases between. CDR3 nucleotides: TGCGCCAGCAGCCAAGCGAGCAGGGTCCCCTACAATGAGCAGTTCTTC. Encoded protein: CASSQASRVPYNEQFF.

This clonotype was picked up a small number of times. Compared with germline, one end of the junction differs, possibly owing to a read error. This chain connects TRBV7-7 to TRBJ2-2; the match to TRBD2 covers 14 bases. CDR3 size: 17 residues. In germline, CDR1 is SSHAT, CDR2 FNYEAQ (reference sequence). CDR3 nucleotide sequence: TGTGCTAGCAGCGTTGGACTAGCGGGAGGAATGACCGGGGAGCTGTTTTTT. Translated, it gives CASSVGLAGGMTGELFF.

This clonotype was detected a few times. The rearrangement uses TRBV20-1 and TRBJ1-1, with D perhaps TRBD1 (5 bases). Germline CDR1 and CDR2: DFQATT and SNEGSKA (reference sequence). The CDR3 has 18 residues. V lost 6 bases and J 1 base, leaving 27 bases between the germline ends. The CDR3 DNA is TGCAGTGCCCCACGGCGGAATTCGTCGGGACGGCCGAACACTGAAGCTTTCTTT. This codes for CSAPRRNSSGRPNTEAFF.

In its sample, this clonotype was seen a few times. The CDR3 here is CASSPGGSNYNEQFF. As DNA, the CDR3 is TGTGCCAGCAGTCCAGGGGGCTCGAATTACAATGAGCAGTTCTTC. The chain recombines TRBV28 with TRBJ2-1, with TRBD1 identical over 8 bases. V trimming: 5 bases; J trimming: 4 bases; junction bases outside the gene matches: 7. The CDR3 totals 15 residues. Germline loops: CDR1 MDHEN, CDR2 SYDVKM.

The chain uses TRBV4-3 and TRBJ2-3, with unresolved D. The CDR3 runs 16 residues. Per germline, CDR1 LGHNA and CDR2 YSLEER. Trimming pared 0 bases from V and 4 bases from J, leaving 14 bases between. The CDR3 reads CASSQDLGTLADTQYF. The DNA for the CDR3 is TGCGCCAGCAGCCAAGATCTCGGCACGCTCGCAGATACGCAGTATTTT.

The chain joins TRBV7-9 to TRBJ1-2; D gene ambiguous. From germline, CDR1 is SEHNR and CDR2 FQNEAQ (reference sequence). V dropped 1 base and J dropped 7 bases, with 7 bases sitting between them. The CDR3 sequence is 12 residues long. The CDR3 DNA reads as TGTGCCAGCAGCTTAGTCGTTTCTGGCTACACCTTC. As protein: CASSLVVSGYTF.

The chain recombines TRBV25-1 with TRBJ1-2; the D gene is possibly TRBD1 (5 bases). The germline V and J ends were trimmed by 4 bases and 2 bases, with 8 bases remaining between them. The germline V gene has CDR1 MGHDK and CDR2 SYGVNS. The CDR3 has 13 amino acids. The CDR3 loop is CASSVQDNYGYTF. The CDR3 DNA sequence: TGTGCCAGCAGTGTACAGGACAACTATGGCTACACCTTC.

This clonotype was seen a few times. The genes are TRBV6-5 and TRBJ2-1; the D is unclear. In germline, CDR1 is MNHEY, CDR2 SVGAGI. This CDR3 has 15 residues. V was clipped by 6 bases and J by 0 bases, with 12 bases between them. The CDR3 DNA reads TGTGCCAGCAGCCGGCTCCTCAACTCCTACAATGAGCAGTTCTTC. As protein: CASSRLLNSYNEQFF.